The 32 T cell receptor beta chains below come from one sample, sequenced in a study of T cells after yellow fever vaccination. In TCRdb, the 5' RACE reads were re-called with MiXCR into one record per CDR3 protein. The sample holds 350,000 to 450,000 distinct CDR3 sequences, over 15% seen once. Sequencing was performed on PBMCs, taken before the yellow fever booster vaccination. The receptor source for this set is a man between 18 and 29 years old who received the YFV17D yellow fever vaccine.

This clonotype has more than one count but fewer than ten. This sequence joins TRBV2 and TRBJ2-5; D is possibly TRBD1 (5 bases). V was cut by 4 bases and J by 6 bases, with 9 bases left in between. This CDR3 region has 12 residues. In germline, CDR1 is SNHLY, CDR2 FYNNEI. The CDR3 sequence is CASSGGRKTQYF. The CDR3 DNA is TGTGCCAGCAGTGGGGGCAGAAAGACCCAGTACTTC.

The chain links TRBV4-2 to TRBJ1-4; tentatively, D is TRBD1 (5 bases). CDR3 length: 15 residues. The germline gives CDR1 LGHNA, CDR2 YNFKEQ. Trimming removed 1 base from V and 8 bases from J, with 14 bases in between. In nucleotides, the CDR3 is TGTGCCAGCAGCCAAGGTGGGACCCAGGGAGAAAAACTGTTTTTT. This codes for CASSQGGTQGEKLFF.

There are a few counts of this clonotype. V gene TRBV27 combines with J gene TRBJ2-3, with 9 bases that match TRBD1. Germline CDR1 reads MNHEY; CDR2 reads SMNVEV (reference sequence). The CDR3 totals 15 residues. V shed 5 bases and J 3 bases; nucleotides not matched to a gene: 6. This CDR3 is CASSAGQGWTDTQYF. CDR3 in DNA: TGTGCCAGCAGTGCGGGACAGGGCTGGACAGATACGCAGTATTTT.

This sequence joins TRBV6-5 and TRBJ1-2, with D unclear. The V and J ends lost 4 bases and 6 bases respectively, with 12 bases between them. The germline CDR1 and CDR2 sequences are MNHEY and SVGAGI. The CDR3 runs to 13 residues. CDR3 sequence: CASSWDQSNGYTF. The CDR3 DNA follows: TGTGCCAGCAGTTGGGATCAGTCGAATGGCTACACCTTC.

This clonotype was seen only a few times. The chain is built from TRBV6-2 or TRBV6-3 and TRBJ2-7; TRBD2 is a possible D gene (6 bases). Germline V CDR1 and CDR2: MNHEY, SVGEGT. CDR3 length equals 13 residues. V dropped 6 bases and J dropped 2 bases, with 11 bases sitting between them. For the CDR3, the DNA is TGTGCCAGCAGACGGGACTCCCCCTACGAGCAGTACGTC. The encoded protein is CASRRDSPYEQYV.

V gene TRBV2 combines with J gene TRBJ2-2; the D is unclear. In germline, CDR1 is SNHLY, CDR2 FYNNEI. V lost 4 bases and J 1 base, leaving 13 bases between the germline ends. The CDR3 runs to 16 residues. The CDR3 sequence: CASSVEGRRNTGELFF. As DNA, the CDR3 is TGTGCCAGCAGTGTGGAAGGCAGGAGGAACACCGGGGAGCTGTTTTTT.

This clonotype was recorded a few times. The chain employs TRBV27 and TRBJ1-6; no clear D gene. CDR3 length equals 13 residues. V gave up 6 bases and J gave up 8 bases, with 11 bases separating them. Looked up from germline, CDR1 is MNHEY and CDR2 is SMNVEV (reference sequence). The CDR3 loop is CASRRMVDSPLHF. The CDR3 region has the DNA TGTGCCAGCAGGAGAATGGTGGATTCACCCCTCCACTTT.

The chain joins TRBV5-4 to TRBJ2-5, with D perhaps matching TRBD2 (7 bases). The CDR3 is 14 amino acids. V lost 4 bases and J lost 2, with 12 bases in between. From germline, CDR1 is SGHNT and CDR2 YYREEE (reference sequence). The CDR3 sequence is CASSGGGRQETQYF. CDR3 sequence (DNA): TGTGCCAGCAGCGGGGGGGGCCGACAAGAGACCCAGTACTTC.

CDR3 bases: TGTGCCAGCAGTCCTCGGGACAGGGCGGACCATGGCTACACCTTC. Translated, it gives CASSPRDRADHGYTF. This chain joins TRBV28 and TRBJ1-2, with TRBD1 identical over 9 bases. J lost 6 bases, V lost 5 bases, and 10 bases had no gene match. CDR3 length: 15 amino acids. The germline V gene encodes CDR1 MDHEN and CDR2 SYDVKM.

The CDR3 DNA follows: TGTGCCAGCTGCCCCAAACCTAACTATGGCTACACCTTC. Residues: CASCPKPNYGYTF. The chain joins TRBV6-5 to TRBJ1-2; D remains ambiguous. The CDR3 contains 13 residues. The V and J ends lost 8 bases and 0 bases respectively, with 10 bases between them. Germline values: CDR1 MNHEY, CDR2 SVGAGI.

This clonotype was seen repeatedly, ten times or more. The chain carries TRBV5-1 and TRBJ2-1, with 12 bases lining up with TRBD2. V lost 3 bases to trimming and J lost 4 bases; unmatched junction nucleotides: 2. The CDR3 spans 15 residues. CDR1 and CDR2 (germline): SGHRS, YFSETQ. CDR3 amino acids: CASSWGLAGYNEQFF. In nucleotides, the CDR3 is TGCGCCAGCAGCTGGGGACTAGCGGGTTACAATGAGCAGTTCTTC.

This chain's CDR3 is CASSPPNGGATDTQYF. CDR3 nucleotide sequence: TGTGCCAGCTCACCACCGAATGGGGGAGCTACAGATACGCAGTATTTT. The chain combines TRBV18 with TRBJ2-3, with D perhaps given as TRBD1 or TRBD2 (5 bases each). Trimming took off 0 bases at V and 3 bases at J, with 13 bases between the two ends. The CDR3 loop spans 16 amino acids. Germline CDR1 reads KGHSH; CDR2 reads LQKENI.

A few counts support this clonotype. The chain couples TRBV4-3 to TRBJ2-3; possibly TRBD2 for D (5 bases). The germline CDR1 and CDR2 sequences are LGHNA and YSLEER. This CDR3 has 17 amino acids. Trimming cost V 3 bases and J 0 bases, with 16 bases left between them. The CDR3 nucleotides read TGCGCCAGCAGCCAGACCCCCGGGGTAATTAGCACAGATACGCAGTATTTT. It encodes CASSQTPGVISTDTQYF.

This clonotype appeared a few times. The CDR3 sequence: CASSAPHGTANTGELFF. CDR3 coding DNA: TGTGCCAGCAGTGCTCCCCATGGGACAGCGAACACCGGGGAGCTGTTTTTT. The V call is TRBV25-1, the J call TRBJ2-2; 7 bases fit TRBD1. Germline lookup yields CDR1 MGHDK and CDR2 SYGVNS. The V gene end was trimmed by 4 bases and the J gene end by 0 bases; junction bases not matched to a gene: 8. The CDR3 totals 17 residues.

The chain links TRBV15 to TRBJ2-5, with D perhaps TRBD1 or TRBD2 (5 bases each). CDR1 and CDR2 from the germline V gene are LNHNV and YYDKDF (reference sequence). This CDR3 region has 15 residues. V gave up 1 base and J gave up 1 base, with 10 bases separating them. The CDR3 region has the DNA TGTGCCACCAGCAGAGTCGGGACGGGCCAAGAGACCCAGTACTTC. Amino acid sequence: CATSRVGTGQETQYF.

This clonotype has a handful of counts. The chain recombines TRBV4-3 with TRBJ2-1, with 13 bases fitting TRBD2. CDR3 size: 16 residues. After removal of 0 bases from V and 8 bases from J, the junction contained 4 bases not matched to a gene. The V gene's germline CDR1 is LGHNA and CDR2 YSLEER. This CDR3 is CASSQEGLAGQDEQFF. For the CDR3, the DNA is TGCGCCAGCAGCCAAGAGGGACTAGCGGGGCAGGATGAGCAGTTCTTC.

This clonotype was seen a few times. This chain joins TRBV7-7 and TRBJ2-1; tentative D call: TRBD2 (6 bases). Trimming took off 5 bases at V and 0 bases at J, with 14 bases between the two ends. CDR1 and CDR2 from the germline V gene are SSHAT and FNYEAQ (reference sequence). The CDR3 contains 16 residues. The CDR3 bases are TGTGCCAGCAGCGGGGGGACGGCAGTCTCCTACAATGAGCAGTTCTTC. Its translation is CASSGGTAVSYNEQFF.

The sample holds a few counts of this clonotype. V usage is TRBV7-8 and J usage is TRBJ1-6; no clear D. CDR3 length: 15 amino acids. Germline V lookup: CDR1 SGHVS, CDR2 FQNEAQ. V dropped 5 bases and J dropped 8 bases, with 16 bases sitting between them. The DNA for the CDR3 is TGTGCCAGCAGCCAGCGTGCGACCGCAGATTCACCCCTCCACTTT. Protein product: CASSQRATADSPLHF. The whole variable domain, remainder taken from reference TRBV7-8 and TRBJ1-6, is GAGVSQSPRYKVAKRGQDVALRCDPISGHVSLFWYQQALGQGPEFLTYFQNEAQLDKSGLPSDRFFAERPEGSVSTLKIQRTQQEDSAVYLCASSQRATADSPLHFGNGTRLTVT.

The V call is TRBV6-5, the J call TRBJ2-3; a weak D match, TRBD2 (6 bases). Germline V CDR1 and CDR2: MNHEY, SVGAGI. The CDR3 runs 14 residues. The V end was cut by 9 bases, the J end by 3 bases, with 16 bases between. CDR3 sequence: CASKLGGATDTQYF. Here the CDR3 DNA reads TGTGCCAGTAAACTCGGCGGGGCGACAGATACGCAGTATTTT.

The CDR3 reads CASSFGQMNTGELFF. The DNA of the CDR3 is TGTGCCAGCAGTTTCGGACAAATGAACACCGGGGAGCTGTTTTTT. The chain couples TRBV12-3 or TRBV12-4 to TRBJ2-2, with a possible D match to TRBD1 (5 bases). V was shortened by 3 bases and J by 1 base, with 9 bases between the two germline ends. This CDR3 has 15 residues.

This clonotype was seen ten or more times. The CDR3 nucleotides are TGTGCCAGCACTCCGGGGGGCACCTACAATGAGCAGTTCTTC. This gives the protein CASTPGGTYNEQFF. The chain carries TRBV27 and TRBJ2-1; the D gene is possibly TRBD2 (7 bases). The germline V and J ends were trimmed by 7 bases and 2 bases, with 12 bases remaining between them. The CDR3 runs to 14 residues. The germline V gene has CDR1 MNHEY and CDR2 SMNVEV (reference sequence).

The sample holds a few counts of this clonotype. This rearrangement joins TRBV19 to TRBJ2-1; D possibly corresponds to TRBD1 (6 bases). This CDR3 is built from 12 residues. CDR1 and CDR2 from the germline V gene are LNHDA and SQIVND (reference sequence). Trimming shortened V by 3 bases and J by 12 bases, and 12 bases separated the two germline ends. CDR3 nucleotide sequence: TGTGCCAGTAGTATTCGAGAAGGGGGGCAGTTCTTC. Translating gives CASSIREGGQFF.

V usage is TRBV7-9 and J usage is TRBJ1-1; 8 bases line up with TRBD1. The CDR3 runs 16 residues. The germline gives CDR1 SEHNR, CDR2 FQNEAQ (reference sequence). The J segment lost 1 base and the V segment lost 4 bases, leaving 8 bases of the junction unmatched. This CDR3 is CASSSLRTGSNTEAFF. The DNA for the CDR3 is TGTGCCAGCAGCTCACTAAGGACAGGGTCGAACACTGAAGCTTTCTTT. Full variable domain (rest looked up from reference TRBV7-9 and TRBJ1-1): DTGVSQNPRHKITKRGQNVTFRCDPISEHNRLYWYRQTLGQGPEFLTYFQNEAQLEKSRLLSDRFSAERPKGSFSTLEIQRTEQGDSAMYLCASSSLRTGSNTEAFFGQGTRLTVV.

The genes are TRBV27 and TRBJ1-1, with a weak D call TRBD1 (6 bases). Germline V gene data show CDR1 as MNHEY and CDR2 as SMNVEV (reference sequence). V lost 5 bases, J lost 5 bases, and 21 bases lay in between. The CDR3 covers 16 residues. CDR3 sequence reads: CASSALDRYGGTEAFF. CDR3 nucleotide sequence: TGTGCCAGCAGTGCACTCGACAGGTACGGAGGGACTGAAGCTTTCTTT.

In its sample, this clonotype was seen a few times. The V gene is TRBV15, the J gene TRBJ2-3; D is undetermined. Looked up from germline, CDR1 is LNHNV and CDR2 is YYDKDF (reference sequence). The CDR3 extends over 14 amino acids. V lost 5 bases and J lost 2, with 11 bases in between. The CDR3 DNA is TGTGCCACCAGCTACGGGCAGTTCACAGATACGCAGTATTTT. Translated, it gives CATSYGQFTDTQYF.

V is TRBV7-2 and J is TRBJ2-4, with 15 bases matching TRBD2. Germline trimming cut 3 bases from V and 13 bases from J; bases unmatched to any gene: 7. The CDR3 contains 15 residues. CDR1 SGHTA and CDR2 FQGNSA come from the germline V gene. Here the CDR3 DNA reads TGTGCCAGCAGCTTCCCGGGACTAGCGGGGGGAAGACAGTACTTC. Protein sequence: CASSFPGLAGGRQYF.

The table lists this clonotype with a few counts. The CDR3 reads CASSSSLTGIHTQYF. For the CDR3, the DNA is TGTGCCAGCAGCTCGAGCTTGACAGGGATCCATACGCAGTATTTT. V is TRBV7-2 and J is TRBJ2-3, with 7 bases that match TRBD1. V shed 4 bases and J 7 bases; nucleotides not matched to a gene: 11. CDR3 size: 15 residues. Germline V gene lookup returns CDR1 SGHTA and CDR2 FQGNSA.

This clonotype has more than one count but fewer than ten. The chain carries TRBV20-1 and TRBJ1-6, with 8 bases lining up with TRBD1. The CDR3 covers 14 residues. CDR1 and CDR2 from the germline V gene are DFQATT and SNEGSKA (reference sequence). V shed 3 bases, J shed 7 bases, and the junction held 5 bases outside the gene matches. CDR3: CSARSQGGNSPLHF. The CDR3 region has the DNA TGCAGTGCTAGGTCACAGGGGGGAAATTCACCCCTCCACTTT.

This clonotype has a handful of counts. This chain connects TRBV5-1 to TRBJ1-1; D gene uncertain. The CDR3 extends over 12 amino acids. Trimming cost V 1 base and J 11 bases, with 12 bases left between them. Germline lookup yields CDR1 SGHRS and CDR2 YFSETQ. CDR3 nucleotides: TGCGCCAGCAGCTTGTATCGAGACTCTGCTTTCTTT. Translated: CASSLYRDSAFF.

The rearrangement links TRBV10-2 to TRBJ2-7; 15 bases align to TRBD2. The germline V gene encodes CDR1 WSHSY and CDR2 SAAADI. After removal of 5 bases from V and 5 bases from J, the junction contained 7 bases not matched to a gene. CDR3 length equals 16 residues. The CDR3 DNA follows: TGCGCCAGCAGTCGGACTAGCGGGGGGGCAAAGAACGAGCAGTACTTC. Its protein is CASSRTSGGAKNEQYF.

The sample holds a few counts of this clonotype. In DNA, the CDR3 is TGTGCCAGCAGCCAAGGGGACAGCAGGACTGAAGCTTTCTTT. Its translation is CASSQGDSRTEAFF. This chain connects TRBV7-9 to TRBJ1-1; 7 bases fit TRBD1. This CDR3 has 14 residues. In germline, CDR1 is SEHNR, CDR2 FQNEAQ (reference sequence). Trimming took 5 bases from V and 5 from J; bases not matched to a gene: 8.

The CDR3 DNA sequence: TGCGCCAGCAGCCAAGTTGTAGCGGGGGACACAGATACGCAGTATTTT. Translating it yields CASSQVVAGDTDTQYF. V and J are TRBV4-1 and TRBJ2-3; 9 bases line up with TRBD2. Germline loops: CDR1 MGHRA, CDR2 YSYEKL. The CDR3 sequence is 16 residues long. With 1 base clipped from V and 2 bases from J, the junction kept 4 bases outside the gene matches.